Below, 27 T cell receptor beta chains from the same sample are listed, as sequenced in a study of PD-1 blockade in mismatch repair-deficient tumors. Libraries were prepared by immunoSEQ multiplex PCR; TCRdb keeps only in-frame clonotypes and omits some of them. The sample carries roughly 130,000 clones, roughly 90% recorded once. The material was peripheral blood, obtained 72 weeks after starting pembrolizumab. The receptors stem from an adult with mismatch repair-deficient cancer.

The chain couples TRBV14 to TRBJ2-7; the D gene is possibly TRBD1 (5 bases). V was cut by 0 bases and J by 4 bases, with 10 bases left in between. Germline loops: CDR1 SGHDN, CDR2 FVKESK. There are 14 residues in the CDR3. The CDR3 DNA is TGTGCCAGCAGCCAAGAACCCAGGGATTACGAGCAGTACTTC. The encoded protein is CASSQEPRDYEQYF.

The J gene is TRBJ2-1, the V gene TRBV7-9, with TRBD2 matching 7 bases. The CDR3 spans 16 residues. Germline V CDR1 and CDR2: SEHNR, FQNEAQ (reference sequence). V was pared by 0 bases and J by 7 bases, with 9 bases of the junction left unmatched. The CDR3 sequence is CASSLAVAGRGNEQFF. CDR3 DNA: TGTGCCAGCAGCTTAGCTGTAGCGGGCCGGGGGAATGAGCAGTTCTTC.

V is TRBV7-9 and J is TRBJ1-2; the D is unclear. CDR3 length: 15 amino acids. Germline V CDR1 and CDR2: SEHNR, FQNEAQ (reference sequence). V dropped 0 bases and J dropped 5 bases, with 13 bases sitting between them. In DNA form, the CDR3 reads TGTGCCAGCAGCTTAGCTAGGCTGGCAGAATATGGCTACACCTTC. This gives the protein CASSLARLAEYGYTF.

The rearrangement joins TRBV2 to TRBJ2-3; 7 nucleotides agree with TRBD2. The V gene end was trimmed by 10 bases and the J gene end by 1 base; junction bases not matched to a gene: 8. The germline V gene encodes CDR1 SNHLY and CDR2 FYNNEI. The CDR3 is made up of 14 amino acids. The CDR3 is CATLGLEGTDTQYF. The CDR3 coding sequence is TGTGCCACCCTCGGACTAGAGGGCACAGATACGCAGTATTTT.

DNA for the CDR3: TGTGCCAGCTCAGACTCGGGACAGGGTGTCTACGAGCAGTACTTC. Translation: CASSDSGQGVYEQYF. The chain recombines TRBV18 with TRBJ2-7, with 9 bases lining up with TRBD1. V lost 5 bases, J lost 3 bases, and 8 bases stayed unmatched. CDR1 and CDR2 (germline): KGHSH, LQKENI. The CDR3 contains 15 residues.

V is TRBV4-1 and J is TRBJ2-2, with D uncertain. V shed 7 bases and J shed 0 bases, with 12 bases lying between them. CDR1 and CDR2 from the germline V gene are MGHRA and YSYEKL. The CDR3 extends over 15 amino acids. The CDR3 coding sequence is TGCGCCAGCAACCGGCAGTTTACGAACACCGGGGAGCTGTTTTTT. It translates to CASNRQFTNTGELFF.

V and J are TRBV27 and TRBJ1-5; D remains ambiguous. V dropped 1 base and J dropped 2 bases, with 6 bases sitting between them. The CDR3 has 14 amino acids. Germline CDR1 MNHEY, CDR2 SMNVEV (reference sequence). The CDR3 DNA reads as TGTGCCAGCAGTTTATTTAGTGGCAATCAGCCCCAGCATTTT. Amino acid sequence: CASSLFSGNQPQHF.

J is TRBJ2-1 and V is TRBV2; 10 nucleotides match TRBD1. The CDR3 consists of 14 residues. The germline CDR1 and CDR2 sequences are SNHLY and FYNNEI. V lost 4 bases, J lost 10 bases, and 7 bases stayed unmatched. The CDR3 coding sequence is TGTGCCAGCAGTGGACAGGGGGCTTTTGGGGAGCAGTTCTTC. Its translation is CASSGQGAFGEQFF.

The V and J genes are TRBV29-1 and TRBJ1-1, with TRBD1 matching over 9 bases. Germline V gene lookup returns CDR1 SQVTM and CDR2 ANQGSEA. With 4 bases clipped from V and 4 bases from J, the junction kept 10 bases outside the gene matches. CDR3 length: 15 residues. Here the CDR3 DNA reads TGCAGCGTTGGGGATTATAAGACAGGGGGCACTGAAGCTTTCTTT. It codes for CSVGDYKTGGTEAFF. The full variable domain, completed using reference TRBV29-1 and TRBJ1-1, is SAVISQKPSRDICQRGTSLTIQCQVDSQVTMMFWYRQQPGQSLTLIATANQGSEATYESGFVIDKFPISRPNLTFSTLTVSNMSPEDSSIYLCSVGDYKTGGTEAFFGQGTRLTVV.

V is TRBV6-4 and J is TRBJ2-3; 8 positions agree with TRBD2. CDR1 and CDR2 from the germline V gene are MRHNA and SNTAGT. J was trimmed by 1 base and V by 3 bases; bases with no gene match: 3. This CDR3 is 15 amino acids long. CDR3 in amino acids: CASSEETSGTDTQYF. CDR3 sequence (DNA): TGTGCCAGCAGTGAGGAGACTAGCGGCACAGATACGCAGTATTTT.

The chain carries TRBV13 and TRBJ2-7; TRBD2 aligns across 9 bases. The CDR3 has 15 amino acids. Germline V gives CDR1 PRHDT, CDR2 FYEKMQ (reference sequence). The J segment lost 4 bases and the V segment lost 4 bases, leaving 8 bases of the junction unmatched. The CDR3 sequence: CASSSEGTSRYEQYF. The DNA for the CDR3 is TGTGCCAGCAGCTCCGAGGGGACTAGCCGATACGAGCAGTACTTC.

The rearrangement links TRBV12-5 to TRBJ2-1; 9 bases line up with TRBD1. Germline CDR1 is LGHNT and CDR2 is FRNRAP. The CDR3 extends over 19 amino acids. Trimming cost V 1 base and J 8 bases; bases outside gene matches: 18. The CDR3 here is CASGLGTPGQGHGEDEQFF. CDR3 coding DNA: TGTGCTAGTGGTTTGGGAACTCCGGGACAGGGCCATGGGGAGGATGAGCAGTTCTTC. The variable domain in full, with the rest retrieved from reference TRBV12-5 and TRBJ2-1, is DARVTQTPRHKVTEMGQEVTMRCQPILGHNTVFWYRQTMMQGLELLAYFRNRAPLDDSGMPKDRFSAEMPDATLATLKIQPSEPRDSAVYFCASGLGTPGQGHGEDEQFFGPGTRLTVL.

The chain carries TRBV4-1 and TRBJ2-7; perhaps TRBD2 as D (6 bases). V lost 4 bases and J 6 bases, leaving 10 bases between the germline ends. The CDR3 runs to 12 residues. CDR1 and CDR2 from the germline V gene are MGHRA and YSYEKL. The CDR3 coding sequence is TGCGCCAGCAGCCCTCGGGGAGGCGAGCAGTACTTC. It translates to CASSPRGGEQYF.

This sequence joins TRBV28 and TRBJ2-1; 10 bases align to TRBD2. This CDR3 is built from 15 residues. J was trimmed by 8 bases and V by 3 bases; bases with no gene match: 7. CDR1 is MDHEN, CDR2 SYDVKM, per germline. The DNA for the CDR3 is TGTGCCAGCAGTTTCGGAGCGGGAGGGCGGGATGAGCAGTTCTTC. Translated: CASSFGAGGRDEQFF.

The chain combines TRBV29-1 with TRBJ2-1; D is undetermined. Germline CDR1 is SQVTM and CDR2 is ANQGSEA. CDR3 length: 11 residues. V was cut by 8 bases and J by 7 bases, with 12 bases left in between. Written as DNA, the CDR3 is TGCAGCCCACGGAGTCAAAATGAGCAGTTCTTC. Encoded protein: CSPRSQNEQFF.

This rearrangement joins TRBV7-3 to TRBJ2-2; D possibly corresponds to TRBD2 (5 bases). CDR3 length: 15 residues. Trimming stripped 1 base from V and 4 bases from J, with 10 bases between. The germline gives CDR1 SGHTA, CDR2 FQGTGA. The CDR3 here is CASSLNLRGTGELFF. The CDR3 DNA reads as TGTGCCAGCAGCTTAAATCTCCGGGGCACCGGGGAGCTGTTTTTT.

J is TRBJ2-1 and V is TRBV7-2, with D perhaps TRBD1 or TRBD2 (5 bases each). There are 14 residues in the CDR3. Germline CDR1 and CDR2: SGHTA and FQGNSA. The V and J ends lost 2 bases and 9 bases respectively, with 14 bases between them. In nucleotides, the CDR3 is TGTGCCAGCAGCTTATTGTGGGGGAGTACTGAGCAGTTCTTC. Residues: CASSLLWGSTEQFF.

The chain combines TRBV7-8 with TRBJ2-7; a possible D gene is TRBD1 (7 bases). The CDR3 extends over 16 amino acids. The V gene lost 0 bases and the J gene lost 2 bases, with 14 bases spanning the gap. The germline CDR1 and CDR2 sequences are SGHVS and FQNEAQ. The CDR3 is CASSLARDSPTYEQYF. DNA for the CDR3: TGTGCCAGCAGCTTAGCGCGGGACAGCCCGACCTACGAGCAGTACTTC.

This chain joins TRBV5-6 and TRBJ1-2, with 7 bases lining up with TRBD1. Germline CDR1 reads SGHDT; CDR2 reads YYEEEE. The V and J ends lost 0 bases and 0 bases, in that order; junction bases with no gene match: 8. CDR3 size: 17 residues. The CDR3 DNA follows: TGTGCCAGCAGCTTGGTGGTTCGGGACAGTACTAACTATGGCTACACCTTC. This sequence encodes CASSLVVRDSTNYGYTF. The complete variable domain, with remaining parts taken from reference TRBV5-6 and TRBJ1-2, reads DAGVTQSPTHLIKTRGQQVTLRCSPKSGHDTVSWYQQALGQGPQFIFQYYEEEERQRGNFPDRFSGHQFPNYSSELNVNALLLGDSALYLCASSLVVRDSTNYGYTFGSGTRLTVV.

The rearrangement links TRBV14 to TRBJ1-2, with a possible D match to TRBD1 (5 bases). Germline assignment: CDR1 SGHDN and CDR2 FVKESK. The CDR3 sequence is 12 residues long. V shed 3 bases and J shed 9 bases, with 11 bases lying between them. CDR3 sequence (DNA): TGTGCCAGCAGCCAGCCAGGGTTACGCTACACCTTC. Encoded protein: CASSQPGLRYTF.

This rearrangement joins TRBV27 to TRBJ2-7; 8 bases fit TRBD1. This CDR3 comprises 12 residues. CDR1 is MNHEY, CDR2 SMNVEV, per germline (reference sequence). After removal of 8 bases from V and 1 base from J, the junction contained 1 base not matched to a gene. CDR3 sequence (DNA): TGTGCCAGCGGACAGGGTTCCTACGAGCAGTACTTC. It specifies CASGQGSYEQYF.

This clone was counted between two and nine times. This rearrangement joins TRBV19 to TRBJ2-2; 8 positions agree with TRBD2. The germline V gene encodes CDR1 LNHDA and CDR2 SQIVND (reference sequence). This CDR3 spans 17 amino acids. V lost 7 bases, J lost 0 bases, and 10 bases stayed unmatched. In nucleotides, the CDR3 is TGTGCCAGTACGGAACCGGGACTAGTTTCGAACACCGGGGAGCTGTTTTTT. Protein sequence: CASTEPGLVSNTGELFF.

The chain has TRBV5-1 and TRBJ1-1; 9 nucleotides match TRBD1. CDR1 is SGHRS and CDR2 is YFSETQ in the germline V gene. The CDR3 is 14 residues long. With 4 bases clipped from V and 7 bases from J, the junction kept 8 bases outside the gene matches. CDR3 sequence (DNA): TGCGCCAGCAGCGGGGGGACAGGGTGGCTTGAAGCTTTCTTT. Protein: CASSGGTGWLEAFF. Full variable domain (missing parts from reference TRBV5-1 and TRBJ1-1): KAGVTQTPRYLIKTRGQQVTLSCSPISGHRSVSWYQQTPGQGLQFLFEYFSETQRNKGNFPGRFSGRQFSNSRSEMNVSTLELGDSALYLCASSGGTGWLEAFFGQGTRLTVV.

This clone was counted between two and nine times. The chain employs TRBV27 and TRBJ2-7, with a tentative D call TRBD2 (5 bases). Trimming took 1 base from V and 5 from J, leaving 12 bases between them. The CDR3 runs to 14 residues. The germline gives CDR1 MNHEY, CDR2 SMNVEV (reference sequence). The CDR3 DNA reads TGTGCCAGCAGTTTATTGCCGGCGGGCAACGAGCAGTACTTC. Translation gives CASSLLPAGNEQYF.

The gene calls are TRBV7-2 and TRBJ2-1; 7 bases line up with TRBD2. The V gene's germline CDR1 is SGHTA and CDR2 FQGNSA. This CDR3 is built from 15 residues. Losses at the gene ends were 5 bases for V and 0 bases for J; bases not matched to a gene: 4. CDR3 in DNA: TGTGCCAGCAGCCAGGGACTACACTCCTACAATGAGCAGTTCTTC. This codes for CASSQGLHSYNEQFF.

V gene TRBV7-2 combines with J gene TRBJ2-7; a weak D match, TRBD2 (5 bases). V shed 5 bases and J shed 1 base, with 18 bases lying between them. Germline loops: CDR1 SGHTA, CDR2 FQGNSA. The CDR3 is 16 amino acids. The CDR3 spells CASSPLDPGGSYEQYF. The DNA of the CDR3 is TGTGCCAGCAGCCCCCTCGACCCGGGCGGGTCCTACGAGCAGTACTTC.

The chain carries TRBV6-4 and TRBJ2-1; D may correspond to TRBD1 or TRBD2 (5 bases each). Germline V CDR1 and CDR2: MRHNA, SNTAGT. The CDR3 covers 17 residues. V was cut by 7 bases and J by 7 bases, with 26 bases left in between. The CDR3 protein is CASIWGDIRDPWNEQFF. Written as DNA, the CDR3 is TGTGCCAGCATTTGGGGAGACATTCGGGACCCATGGAATGAGCAGTTCTTC.